This is a list of T cell receptor beta chains from one sample in a study of neurological immune-mediated disorders. TCRdb re-called the 5' RACE reads with MiXCR, one entry per CDR3 protein. The table lists tens of thousands of distinct CDR3 sequences, 3% to 4% of them singletons. Source material: PBMCs. These receptors all stem from a woman between 45 and 60 years old with multiple sclerosis. Both conserved end residues are part of each CDR3. Each record gives: V gene, D gene, J gene, clone size, CDR3 protein, CDR3 DNA. D genes are given only for firm matches. Rows give clone size only sometimes, using once, few, many, or a class for an expanded clone.

TRBV20-1,.,TRBJ1-5,many,CSAEDSINQPQHF,TGCAGTGCGGAAGACAGTATCAATCAGCCCCAGCATTTT
TRBV9,.,TRBJ1-5,many,CASSVGGGSQPQHF,TGTGCCAGCAGCGTAGGGGGGGGCTCTCAGCCCCAGCATTTT
TRBV5-6,.,TRBJ1-2,many,CASSLVGPVHRYTF,TGTGCCAGCAGCTTGGTTGGACCAGTCCATCGCTACACCTTC
TRBV29-1,.,TRBJ2-5,many,CSASQVGTAETQYF,TGCAGCGCTTCACAGGTTGGAACCGCGGAGACCCAGTACTTC
TRBV12-3/TRBV12-4,.,TRBJ1-1,many,CASSPTGRGYTEAFF,TGTGCCAGCAGCCCAACAGGGCGCGGGTACACTGAAGCTTTCTTT
TRBV7-9,.,TRBJ1-4,many,CASSLDGEKLFF,TGTGCCAGCAGCTTAGATGGGGAAAAACTGTTTTTT
TRBV15,.,TRBJ2-5,.,CATSRDRNDEETQYF,TGTGCCACCAGCAGAGATCGGAATGATGAGGAGACCCAGTACTTC
TRBV3-1,.,TRBJ1-1,many,CASSPQSWGNTEAFF,TGTGCCAGCAGCCCCCAAAGTTGGGGGAACACTGAAGCTTTCTTT
TRBV7-8,.,TRBJ2-7,many,CASSPGPPEQYF,TGTGCCAGCAGCCCAGGCCCTCCCGAGCAGTACTTC
TRBV27,TRBD1,TRBJ2-3,many,CASSPDRAYKDTQYF,TGTGCCAGCAGTCCTGACAGGGCTTATAAAGATACGCAGTATTTT
TRBV20-1,.,TRBJ1-1,many,CSARDLVRGSAEAFF,TGCAGTGCTAGAGATCTGGTTCGAGGGAGTGCTGAAGCTTTCTTT
TRBV7-7,TRBD1,TRBJ2-2,many,CASSFRTGPTGELFF,TGTGCTAGCAGCTTTAGGACAGGGCCCACCGGGGAGCTGTTTTTT
TRBV9,TRBD1,TRBJ1-4,many,CASSEQQGATNEKLFF,TGTGCCAGCAGCGAACAACAGGGGGCAACTAATGAAAAACTGTTTTTT
TRBV15,TRBD1,TRBJ2-3,many,CATTRDRRVTDTQYF,TGTGCCACCACCCGGGACAGGAGGGTGACAGATACGCAGTATTTT
TRBV5-1,.,TRBJ1-5,many,CASSLDVSNQPQHF,TGCGCCAGCAGCTTGGACGTAAGCAATCAGCCCCAGCATTTT
TRBV20-1,.,TRBJ2-7,many,CSARDRRPLTSAYEQYF,TGCAGTGCTAGAGATCGGCGTCCTTTGACATCCGCCTACGAGCAGTACTTC
TRBV7-3,.,TRBJ2-5,many,CASSGGAGETQYF,TGTGCCAGCAGCGGCGGGGCGGGAGAGACCCAGTACTTC
TRBV11-2,TRBD1,TRBJ2-7,many,CASSPGRHRGPHEQYF,TGTGCCAGCAGCCCTGGCCGTCACAGGGGGCCTCACGAGCAGTACTTC
TRBV20-1,TRBD1,TRBJ1-1,many,CSARPRDREIMNTEAFF,TGCAGTGCTCGACCCAGGGACAGAGAAATAATGAACACTGAAGCTTTCTTT
TRBV5-1,TRBD2,TRBJ2-7,few,CASSLRRGDYEQYF,TGCGCCAGCAGCTTGAGGCGGGGGGACTACGAGCAGTACTTC
TRBV7-9,TRBD1,TRBJ2-6,many,CASSPGTGGSSGANVLTF,TGTGCCAGCAGCCCTGGGACAGGAGGTAGCTCTGGGGCCAACGTCCTGACTTTC
TRBV11-2,TRBD2,TRBJ2-2,many,CASSNLAGGYTGELFF,TGTGCCAGCAGCAACCTAGCGGGCGGGTACACCGGGGAGCTGTTTTTT
TRBV12-3/TRBV12-4,.,TRBJ2-3,many,CASSPGLNPTDTQYF,TGTGCCAGCAGCCCGGGACTGAACCCCACAGATACGCAGTATTTT
TRBV7-2,TRBD1,TRBJ2-1,many,CASNLNRGWGEQFF,TGTGCCAGCAACTTAAACAGGGGTTGGGGTGAGCAGTTCTTC
TRBV20-1,TRBD1,TRBJ1-3,many,CSAGQGSAGNTIYF,TGCAGTGCTGGACAGGGGTCAGCTGGAAACACCATATATTTT
TRBV6-5,.,TRBJ2-1,many,CASSYHEASANEQFF,TGTGCCAGCAGTTACCACGAAGCGTCCGCAAATGAGCAGTTCTTC
TRBV12-3/TRBV12-4,TRBD1,TRBJ2-7,many,CASRRRGPYEQYF,TGTGCCAGCAGGCGCAGGGGGCCTTACGAGCAGTACTTC
TRBV28,TRBD2,TRBJ2-3,.,CASSLTSGGDTQYF,TGTGCCAGCAGTCTGACTAGCGGGGGTGATACGCAATATTTT
TRBV27,TRBD1,TRBJ1-2,many,CASKAGGYGYTF,TGTGCCAGCAAGGCAGGGGGCTATGGCTACACCTTC
TRBV6-2/TRBV6-3,.,TRBJ2-7,many,CASSYEVGSGDYEQYF,TGTGCCAGCAGTTACGAGGTTGGATCCGGAGACTACGAGCAGTACTTC